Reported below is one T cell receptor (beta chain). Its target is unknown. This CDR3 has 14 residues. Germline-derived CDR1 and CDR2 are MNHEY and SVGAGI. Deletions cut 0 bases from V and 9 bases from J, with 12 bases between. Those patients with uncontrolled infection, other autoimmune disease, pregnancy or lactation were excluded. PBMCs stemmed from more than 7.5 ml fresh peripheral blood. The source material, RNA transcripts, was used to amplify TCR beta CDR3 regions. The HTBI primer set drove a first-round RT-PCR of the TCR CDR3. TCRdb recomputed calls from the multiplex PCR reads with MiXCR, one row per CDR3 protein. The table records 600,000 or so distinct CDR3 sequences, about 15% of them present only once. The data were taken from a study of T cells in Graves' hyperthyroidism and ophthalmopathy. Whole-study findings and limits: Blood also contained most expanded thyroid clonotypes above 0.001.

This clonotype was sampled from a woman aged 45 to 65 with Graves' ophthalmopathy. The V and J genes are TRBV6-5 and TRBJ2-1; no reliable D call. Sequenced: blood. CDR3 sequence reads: CASSYSVGISEQFF. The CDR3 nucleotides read TGTGCCAGCAGTTACTCAGTAGGGATCAGTGAGCAGTTCTTC.